This entry concerns a single T cell receptor beta chain. TCRdb re-called the 5' RACE reads and shows each CDR3 protein once, DNA omitted. This specimen shows around 280,000 distinct CDR3 sequences; the ten leading clones hold under 0.5%. The germline CDR1 and CDR2 sequences are SGHRS and YFSETQ. The CDR3 length is 14 residues. The sample originates from a study of T cells expressing NK-cell markers. The clonotype comes from a man aged 18 to 30 in good health. This rearrangement joins TRBV5-1 to TRBJ1-1; the D gene TCRdb calls, TRBD1, cannot be checked with no DNA. Sequenced: blood T cells: a sorted CD56 or NKG2C T cell subset, CD4+ or CD8+ T cells, or bulk PBMC T cells (not recorded which). The CDR3 loop is CASSLEGQGLKAFF. The variable domain in full, with the rest retrieved from reference TRBV5-1 and TRBJ1-1, is KAGVTQTPRYLIKTRGQQVTLSCSPISGHRSVSWYQQTPGQGLQFLFEYFSETQRNKGNFPGRFSGRQFSNSRSEMNVSTLELGDSALYLCASSLEGQGLKAFFGQGTRLTVV.